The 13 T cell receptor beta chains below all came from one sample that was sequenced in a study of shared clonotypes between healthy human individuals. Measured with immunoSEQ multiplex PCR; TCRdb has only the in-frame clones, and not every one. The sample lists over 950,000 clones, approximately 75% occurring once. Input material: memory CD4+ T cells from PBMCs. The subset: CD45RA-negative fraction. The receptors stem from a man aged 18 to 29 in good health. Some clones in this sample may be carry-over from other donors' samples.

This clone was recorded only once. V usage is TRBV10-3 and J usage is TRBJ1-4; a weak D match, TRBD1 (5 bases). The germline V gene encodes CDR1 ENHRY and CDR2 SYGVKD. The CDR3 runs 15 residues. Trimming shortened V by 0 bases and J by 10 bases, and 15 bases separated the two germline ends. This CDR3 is CAISESKGVDGKLFF. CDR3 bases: TGTGCCATCAGTGAGTCGAAAGGGGTGGACGGAAAACTGTTTTTT.

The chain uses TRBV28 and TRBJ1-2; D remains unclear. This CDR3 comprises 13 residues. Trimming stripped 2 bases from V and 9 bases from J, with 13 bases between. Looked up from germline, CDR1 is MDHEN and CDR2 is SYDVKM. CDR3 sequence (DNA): TGTGCCAGCAGTTTAAGGATCTTTCGAAGCTACACCTTC. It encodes CASSLRIFRSYTF.

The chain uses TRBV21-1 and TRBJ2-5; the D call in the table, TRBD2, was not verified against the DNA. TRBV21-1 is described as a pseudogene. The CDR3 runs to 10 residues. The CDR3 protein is CASRHGTQYF. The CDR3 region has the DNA TGTGCCAGCCGCCACGGGACCCAGTACTTC.

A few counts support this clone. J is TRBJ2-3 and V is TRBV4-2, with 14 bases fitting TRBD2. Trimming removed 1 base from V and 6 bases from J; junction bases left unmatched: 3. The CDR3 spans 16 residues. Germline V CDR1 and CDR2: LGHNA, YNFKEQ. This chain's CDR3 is CASSQGLAGGWDTQYF. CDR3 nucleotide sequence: TGTGCCAGCAGCCAAGGACTAGCGGGAGGGTGGGATACGCAGTATTTT.

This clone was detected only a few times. The CDR3 is CASRRTKTNYGYTF. The DNA of the CDR3 is TGTGCCAGCAGAAGGACGAAAACTAACTATGGCTACACCTTC. The chain is built from TRBV2 and TRBJ1-2; D is unresolved. Germline-derived CDR1 and CDR2 are SNHLY and FYNNEI. V was shortened by 6 bases and J by 0 bases, with 11 bases between the two germline ends. This CDR3 has 14 residues.

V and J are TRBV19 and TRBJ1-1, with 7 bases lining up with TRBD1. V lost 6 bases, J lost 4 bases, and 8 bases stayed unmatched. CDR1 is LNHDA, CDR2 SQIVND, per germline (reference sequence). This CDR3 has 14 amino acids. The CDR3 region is CASSIQGLSTEAFF. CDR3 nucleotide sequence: TGTGCCAGTAGCATACAGGGGTTGAGCACTGAAGCTTTCTTT.

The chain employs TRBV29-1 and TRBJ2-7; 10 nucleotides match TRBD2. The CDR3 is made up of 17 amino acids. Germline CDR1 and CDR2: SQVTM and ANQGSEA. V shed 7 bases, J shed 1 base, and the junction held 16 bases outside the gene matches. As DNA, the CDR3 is TGCAGCGCCGCAGGCCTGATAGCGGGAGGCCTTTCCTACGAGCAGTACTTC. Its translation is CSAAGLIAGGLSYEQYF.

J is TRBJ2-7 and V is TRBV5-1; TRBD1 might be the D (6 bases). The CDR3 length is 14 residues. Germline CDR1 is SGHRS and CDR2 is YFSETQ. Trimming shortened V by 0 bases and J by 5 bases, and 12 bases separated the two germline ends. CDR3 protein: CASSLDRVWDEQYF. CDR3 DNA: TGCGCCAGCAGCTTGGACAGGGTGTGGGACGAGCAGTACTTC.

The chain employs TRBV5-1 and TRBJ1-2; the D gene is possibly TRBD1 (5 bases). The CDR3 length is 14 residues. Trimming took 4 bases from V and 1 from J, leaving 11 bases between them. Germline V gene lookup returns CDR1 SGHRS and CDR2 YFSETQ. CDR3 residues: CASSMTALNYGYTF. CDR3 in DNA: TGCGCCAGCAGCATGACAGCCCTTAACTATGGCTACACCTTC.

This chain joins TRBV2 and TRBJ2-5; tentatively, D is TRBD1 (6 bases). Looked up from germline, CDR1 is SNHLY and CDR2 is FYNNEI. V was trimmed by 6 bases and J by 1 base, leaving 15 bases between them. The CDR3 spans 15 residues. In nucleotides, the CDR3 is TGTGCCAGCAGATTACAGGGTTTATCCCAAGAGACCCAGTACTTC. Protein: CASRLQGLSQETQYF. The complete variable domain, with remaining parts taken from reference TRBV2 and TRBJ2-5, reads EPEVTQTPSHQVTQMGQEVILRCVPISNHLYFYWYRQILGQKVEFLVSFYNNEISEKSEIFDDQFSVERPDGSNFTLKIRSTKLEDSAMYFCASRLQGLSQETQYFGPGTRLLVL.

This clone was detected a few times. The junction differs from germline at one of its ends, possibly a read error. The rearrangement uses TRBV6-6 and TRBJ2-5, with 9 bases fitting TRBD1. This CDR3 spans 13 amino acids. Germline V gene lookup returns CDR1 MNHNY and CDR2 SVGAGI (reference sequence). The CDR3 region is CVSRDRDEETQYF. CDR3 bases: TGTGTCAGCAGGGACAGGGACGAAGAGACCCAGTACTTC.

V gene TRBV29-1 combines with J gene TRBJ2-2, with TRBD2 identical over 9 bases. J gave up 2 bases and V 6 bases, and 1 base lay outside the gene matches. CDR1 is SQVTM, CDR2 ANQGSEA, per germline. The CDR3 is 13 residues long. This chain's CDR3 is CSVAGGNTGELFF. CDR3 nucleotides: TGCAGCGTAGCGGGAGGTAACACCGGGGAGCTGTTTTTT.

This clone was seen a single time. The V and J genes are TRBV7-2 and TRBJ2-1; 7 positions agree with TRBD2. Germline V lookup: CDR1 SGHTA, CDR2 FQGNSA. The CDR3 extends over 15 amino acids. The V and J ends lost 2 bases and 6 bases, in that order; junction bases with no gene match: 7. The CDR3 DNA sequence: TGTGCCAGCAGCTTATTAATAGCGGGCCCCAATGAGCAGTTCTTC. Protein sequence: CASSLLIAGPNEQFF.